A selection of T cell receptor beta chains follows, all from one sample in a study of Graves' ophthalmopathy and Graves' hyperthyroidism. A single record per CDR3 protein comes from TCRdb applying MiXCR to the multiplex PCR reads. Counted here are approximately 1.2 million distinct CDR3 sequences, roughly 35% occurring once; the ten biggest clones make up roughly 10%. The sample taken for sequencing was peripheral blood or thyroid tissue (not recorded which). The receptors here all came from an adult man with Graves' hyperthyroidism. CDR3s include the opening cysteine and the closing phenylalanine or tryptophan. The D gene is left open where the match is weak. Size values are once, few and many counts, or a class for expanded clones, and some rows have none.

J gene: TRBJ2-2
clone size: NA
D gene: TRBD2
V gene: TRBV29-1
CDR3 protein: CSVAITTGLAGTANTGELFF
CDR3 DNA: TGCAGCGTTGCCATTACGACCGGACTAGCGGGGACCGCGAACACCGGGGAGCTGTTTTTT

J gene: TRBJ1-4
clone size: NA
D gene: TRBD1
V gene: TRBV28
CDR3 protein: CASSYGRTGEKLFF
CDR3 DNA: TGTGCCAGCAGTTATGGCAGGACAGGTGAAAAACTGTTTTTT

J gene: TRBJ2-2
clone size: NA
D gene: NA
V gene: TRBV6-1
CDR3 protein: CASSEVGPETANTGELFF
CDR3 DNA: TGTGCCAGCAGTGAAGTTGGGCCAGAAACAGCGAACACCGGGGAGCTGTTTTTT

J gene: TRBJ1-6
clone size: NA
D gene: TRBD1
V gene: TRBV2
CDR3 protein: CASSRSPDRGYSPLHF
CDR3 DNA: TGTGCCAGCAGTCGGTCACCTGACAGGGGCTATTCACCCCTCCACTTT

J gene: TRBJ1-1
clone size: NA
D gene: NA
V gene: TRBV10-3
CDR3 protein: CASSYRQGLMNTEAFF
CDR3 DNA: TGTGCCAGCAGTTACAGGCAGGGACTCATGAACACCGAAGCTTTCTTT

J gene: TRBJ1-5
clone size: NA
D gene: NA
V gene: TRBV19
CDR3 protein: CASTISPTANQPQHF
CDR3 DNA: TGTGCCAGTACCATATCCCCGACAGCAAATCAGCCCCAGCATTTT

J gene: TRBJ1-2
clone size: NA
D gene: TRBD1
V gene: TRBV5-1
CDR3 protein: CAGSTGLDGYTF
CDR3 DNA: TGCGCCGGTTCGACAGGGCTGGACGGCTACACCTTC

J gene: TRBJ2-5
clone size: many
D gene: TRBD2
V gene: TRBV5-4
CDR3 protein: CASSFGLAGGATQYF
CDR3 DNA: TGTGCCAGCAGCTTCGGACTAGCGGGGGGCGCGACCCAGTACTTC

J gene: TRBJ1-6
clone size: few
D gene: TRBD1
V gene: TRBV12-3/TRBV12-4
CDR3 protein: CASSSDRGLYNSPLHF
CDR3 DNA: TGTGCCAGCAGTTCCGACAGGGGACTATATAATTCACCCCTCCACTTT

J gene: TRBJ2-7
clone size: NA
D gene: TRBD1
V gene: TRBV20-1
CDR3 protein: CSAGPGQGAYEQYF
CDR3 DNA: TGCAGTGCAGGTCCGGGACAGGGGGCCTACGAGCAGTACTTC

J gene: TRBJ1-2
clone size: many
D gene: NA
V gene: TRBV7-9
CDR3 protein: CASSLVDWESVYGYTF
CDR3 DNA: TGTGCCAGCAGCTTAGTAGATTGGGAAAGTGTCTATGGCTACACCTTC

J gene: TRBJ1-1
clone size: NA
D gene: NA
V gene: TRBV10-3
CDR3 protein: CAISERVSQGPLGAFF
CDR3 DNA: TGTGCCATCAGTGAGAGGGTGTCACAGGGCCCCCTTGGTGCTTTCTTT

J gene: TRBJ2-5
clone size: NA
D gene: NA
V gene: TRBV12-3/TRBV12-4
CDR3 protein: CASSLARVSQETQYF
CDR3 DNA: TGTGCCAGCAGTTTAGCGCGTGTCAGCCAAGAGACCCAGTACTTC

J gene: TRBJ2-1
clone size: NA
D gene: NA
V gene: TRBV7-2
CDR3 protein: CASSLVRGEQFF
CDR3 DNA: TGTGCCAGCAGCTTAGTCCGGGGTGAGCAGTTCTTC

J gene: TRBJ2-5
clone size: many
D gene: NA
V gene: TRBV7-8
CDR3 protein: CASSPRVETQYF
CDR3 DNA: TGTGCCAGCAGCCCACGGGTAGAGACCCAGTACTTC

J gene: TRBJ2-7
clone size: few
D gene: TRBD2
V gene: TRBV5-5
CDR3 protein: CASSKGLAVVYEQYF
CDR3 DNA: TGTGCCAGCAGCAAGGGACTAGCGGTTGTCTACGAGCAGTACTTC

J gene: TRBJ1-2
clone size: many
D gene: TRBD1
V gene: TRBV7-8
CDR3 protein: CASSLVTGTGGYTF
CDR3 DNA: TGTGCCAGCAGCTTAGTAACAGGGACAGGAGGCTACACCTTC

J gene: TRBJ2-7
clone size: few
D gene: TRBD2
V gene: TRBV29-1
CDR3 protein: CRALATYEQYF
CDR3 DNA: TGCAGGGCACTAGCGACCTACGAGCAGTACTTC

J gene: TRBJ1-2
clone size: many
D gene: NA
V gene: TRBV10-3
CDR3 protein: CAISGSNNYGYTF
CDR3 DNA: TGTGCCATCAGTGGAAGTAACAACTATGGCTACACCTTC

J gene: TRBJ2-5
clone size: few
D gene: NA
V gene: TRBV7-2
CDR3 protein: CASSQFADSETQYF
CDR3 DNA: TGTGCCAGCAGCCAATTCGCCGACTCGGAGACCCAGTACTTC

J gene: TRBJ1-6
clone size: many
D gene: NA
V gene: TRBV24-1
CDR3 protein: CATSEGMNNSPLHF
CDR3 DNA: TGTGCCACCAGTGAAGGCATGAATAATTCACCCCTCCACTTT

J gene: TRBJ2-7
clone size: NA
D gene: TRBD1
V gene: TRBV5-5
CDR3 protein: CASTHPQGTFSYEQYF
CDR3 DNA: TGTGCCAGCACCCATCCACAGGGGACATTCTCCTACGAGCAGTACTTC

J gene: TRBJ1-5
clone size: many
D gene: NA
V gene: TRBV11-2
CDR3 protein: CASSLEAGTSGQPQHF
CDR3 DNA: TGTGCCAGCAGCTTAGAAGCCGGAACGTCTGGTCAGCCCCAGCATTTT

J gene: TRBJ2-7
clone size: many
D gene: NA
V gene: TRBV15
CDR3 protein: CATSRDFVSEQYF
CDR3 DNA: TGTGCCACCAGCAGAGATTTTGTCAGCGAGCAGTACTTC

J gene: TRBJ2-5
clone size: many
D gene: TRBD2
V gene: TRBV19
CDR3 protein: CASSIRGVAETQYF
CDR3 DNA: TGTGCCAGTAGTATCCGGGGGGTCGCGGAGACCCAGTACTTC

J gene: TRBJ2-5
clone size: NA
D gene: TRBD1
V gene: TRBV6-5
CDR3 protein: CASSYLGQGAAQREQETQYF
CDR3 DNA: TGTGCCAGCAGTTACCTCGGACAGGGGGCTGCGCAGCGGGAGCAGGAGACCCAGTACTTC

J gene: TRBJ1-1
clone size: once
D gene: NA
V gene: TRBV5-1
CDR3 protein: CASSLARGNPETEAFF
CDR3 DNA: TGCGCCAGCAGCTTGGCCAGGGGTAATCCGGAAACTGAAGCTTTCTTT

J gene: TRBJ1-2
clone size: few
D gene: NA
V gene: TRBV6-2/TRBV6-3
CDR3 protein: CASSYSRTTGYGYTF
CDR3 DNA: TGTGCCAGCAGTTACTCGAGGACCACAGGCTATGGCTACACCTTC

J gene: TRBJ2-3
clone size: few
D gene: TRBD2
V gene: TRBV29-1
CDR3 protein: CSVETSGWLDTQYF
CDR3 DNA: TGCAGCGTGGAAACTAGCGGGTGGTTAGATACGCAGTATTTT

J gene: TRBJ2-6
clone size: many
D gene: TRBD1
V gene: TRBV15
CDR3 protein: CATSRTGSSGANVLTF
CDR3 DNA: TGTGCCACCAGCCGGACAGGCTCCTCTGGGGCCAACGTCCTGACTTTC

J gene: TRBJ2-7
clone size: NA
D gene: TRBD1
V gene: TRBV5-8
CDR3 protein: CASSPKDRADFEQYF
CDR3 DNA: TGTGCCAGCAGCCCCAAGGACAGGGCAGACTTCGAGCAGTACTTC

J gene: TRBJ1-6
clone size: NA
D gene: NA
V gene: TRBV7-9
CDR3 protein: CASSLAPGATNSPLHF
CDR3 DNA: TGTGCCAGCAGCTTAGCCCCAGGTGCAACTAATTCACCCCTCCACTTT

J gene: TRBJ2-3
clone size: NA
D gene: NA
V gene: TRBV24-1
CDR3 protein: CATSDYTVNQPQYF
CDR3 DNA: TGTGCCACCAGTGATTATACTGTCAATCAGCCCCAGTATTTT

J gene: TRBJ1-1
clone size: NA
D gene: NA
V gene: TRBV7-2
CDR3 protein: CASSFGVAAFF
CDR3 DNA: TGTGCCAGCAGTTTTGGGGTCGCAGCTTTCTTT

J gene: TRBJ2-5
clone size: NA
D gene: TRBD1
V gene: TRBV2
CDR3 protein: CASEGGRRETQYF
CDR3 DNA: TGTGCCAGCGAAGGGGGCCGGCGGGAGACCCAGTACTTC

J gene: TRBJ2-2
clone size: many
D gene: NA
V gene: TRBV10-1
CDR3 protein: CASSEGAGEITGELFF
CDR3 DNA: TGCGCCAGCAGTGAAGGGGCAGGGGAGATCACCGGGGAGCTGTTTTTT

J gene: TRBJ2-7
clone size: many
D gene: NA
V gene: TRBV11-2
CDR3 protein: CASSLVGGDSSPF
CDR3 DNA: TGTGCCAGCAGCTTAGTAGGCGGGGACAGTTCCCCCTTC

J gene: TRBJ2-6
clone size: many
D gene: NA
V gene: TRBV5-8
CDR3 protein: CASSDPRGSNVLTF
CDR3 DNA: TGTGCCAGCAGTGACCCTAGAGGATCCAACGTCCTGACTTTC

J gene: TRBJ2-7
clone size: many
D gene: NA
V gene: TRBV7-6
CDR3 protein: CASSLVPPREIVHEQYF
CDR3 DNA: TGTGCCAGCAGCTTAGTCCCCCCACGGGAGATTGTTCACGAGCAGTACTTC

J gene: TRBJ1-5
clone size: many
D gene: NA
V gene: TRBV19
CDR3 protein: CASSGGGSLSQPQHF
CDR3 DNA: TGTGCCAGTAGTGGGGGGGGCTCTCTCAGTCAGCCCCAGCATTTT

J gene: TRBJ1-6
clone size: once
D gene: NA
V gene: TRBV11-1
CDR3 protein: CASSLGVGAYNSPLHF
CDR3 DNA: TGTGCCAGCAGCTTAGGAGTTGGGGCATATAATTCACCCCTCCACTTT

J gene: TRBJ1-1
clone size: NA
D gene: TRBD1
V gene: TRBV6-6
CDR3 protein: CASAGTGNTEAFF
CDR3 DNA: TGTGCCAGCGCGGGGACAGGGAACACTGAAGCTTTCTTT

J gene: TRBJ1-6
clone size: many
D gene: NA
V gene: TRBV6-5
CDR3 protein: CASRGPQLNSPLHF
CDR3 DNA: TGTGCCAGCAGGGGACCGCAACTTAATTCACCCCTCCACTTT

J gene: TRBJ2-2
clone size: many
D gene: NA
V gene: TRBV10-3
CDR3 protein: CAIGLNTGELFF
CDR3 DNA: TGTGCCATAGGCCTTAACACCGGGGAGCTGTTTTTT

J gene: TRBJ2-7
clone size: many
D gene: TRBD2
V gene: TRBV2
CDR3 protein: CASSEAAGGSYEQYF
CDR3 DNA: TGTGCCAGCAGTGAAGCGGCGGGAGGCTCCTACGAGCAGTACTTC

J gene: TRBJ2-2
clone size: NA
D gene: NA
V gene: TRBV5-1
CDR3 protein: CASSLESGKTGELFF
CDR3 DNA: TGCGCCAGCAGCTTGGAATCAGGGAAGACCGGGGAGCTGTTTTTT

J gene: TRBJ1-4
clone size: NA
D gene: NA
V gene: TRBV29-1
CDR3 protein: CSVAHQNEKLFF
CDR3 DNA: TGCAGCGTTGCCCACCAGAATGAAAAACTGTTTTTT

J gene: TRBJ2-7
clone size: NA
D gene: NA
V gene: TRBV6-2/TRBV6-3
CDR3 protein: CASSYGGWRVSSYEQYF
CDR3 DNA: TGTGCCAGCAGTTACGGCGGGTGGCGAGTAAGCTCCTACGAGCAGTACTTC

J gene: TRBJ1-1
clone size: NA
D gene: NA
V gene: TRBV29-1
CDR3 protein: CSVHLVTGRSEAFF
CDR3 DNA: TGCAGCGTTCACCTTGTTACAGGGAGGAGTGAAGCTTTCTTT

J gene: TRBJ2-2
clone size: NA
D gene: NA
V gene: TRBV5-1
CDR3 protein: CASSLEGRPVGELFF
CDR3 DNA: TGCGCCAGCAGCCTTGAGGGTCGGCCCGTCGGGGAGCTGTTTTTT

J gene: TRBJ2-7
clone size: many
D gene: TRBD1
V gene: TRBV10-3
CDR3 protein: CAIRDDGGQGTYEQYF
CDR3 DNA: TGTGCCATCAGGGACGATGGGGGACAGGGAACCTACGAGCAGTACTTC

J gene: TRBJ1-3
clone size: NA
D gene: NA
V gene: TRBV11-1
CDR3 protein: CASSLIDMGNTTYF
CDR3 DNA: TGTGCCAGCAGCCTAATAGACATGGGAAACACCACATATTTT

J gene: TRBJ2-1
clone size: NA
D gene: TRBD2
V gene: TRBV7-9
CDR3 protein: CASSLVAGLSYNEQFF
CDR3 DNA: TGTGCCAGCAGCTTAGTAGCGGGGCTTTCCTACAATGAGCAGTTCTTC

J gene: TRBJ2-6
clone size: many
D gene: NA
V gene: TRBV15
CDR3 protein: CATSRRFDSPGANVLTF
CDR3 DNA: TGTGCCACCAGCAGGAGATTCGACAGTCCTGGGGCCAACGTCCTGACTTTC

J gene: TRBJ2-3
clone size: NA
D gene: TRBD2
V gene: TRBV5-1
CDR3 protein: CASSLEAGDATDTQYF
CDR3 DNA: TGCGCCAGCAGCTTGGAAGCGGGAGATGCAACAGATACGCAGTATTTT

J gene: TRBJ2-5
clone size: many
D gene: NA
V gene: TRBV7-7
CDR3 protein: CASSPNSGDGETQYF
CDR3 DNA: TGTGCCAGCAGCCCCAACTCAGGGGATGGGGAGACCCAGTACTTC

J gene: TRBJ2-7
clone size: many
D gene: TRBD1
V gene: TRBV7-2
CDR3 protein: CASSRGTDRQYF
CDR3 DNA: TGTGCCAGCAGTCGAGGGACAGACCGGCAGTACTTC

J gene: TRBJ2-2
clone size: many
D gene: NA
V gene: TRBV2
CDR3 protein: CARQGPQGGELFF
CDR3 DNA: TGTGCCAGGCAGGGACCTCAGGGCGGGGAGCTGTTTTTT

J gene: TRBJ1-1
clone size: few
D gene: TRBD1
V gene: TRBV2
CDR3 protein: CASSWGTGVMNTEAFF
CDR3 DNA: TGTGCCAGCAGTTGGGGGACAGGGGTCATGAACACTGAAGCTTTCTTT

J gene: TRBJ1-1
clone size: once
D gene: NA
V gene: TRBV30
CDR3 protein: CAWDRLTTEAFF
CDR3 DNA: TGTGCCTGGGACAGACTGACCACTGAAGCTTTCTTT